A single TCR beta chain is shown here with its context. Antigen unknown. The sample is drawn from a study of T cells in Graves' hyperthyroidism and ophthalmopathy. Study-level information: Peripheral blood was secured at the point of initial diagnosis, before any treatment.

Investigators excluded patients with uncontrolled infection, other autoimmune disease, pregnancy or lactation. Orbital computed tomography, thyroid ultrasound, serum thyroxine and TRAb, and clinical symptoms together informed the diagnoses. The CDR3 totals 14 residues. V gave up 3 bases and J gave up 5 bases, with 10 bases separating them. Germline V gene sequence: CDR1 MDHEN, CDR2 SYDVKM. Broader study findings: Most thyroid clonotypes expanded above 0.001 appeared in blood too.

Amplified TCR beta CDR3 regions came from RNA transcripts. Carried out on the TCR CDR3, a first-round RT-PCR used the HTBI primer set. MiXCR was run by TCRdb on the multiplex PCR reads, yielding one entry per CDR3 protein. The sample has 600,000 to 650,000 distinct CDR3 sequences, around 21% seen once. The clonotype was recovered from a young man with Graves' ophthalmopathy. The V gene is TRBV28, the J gene TRBJ2-2; TRBD1 or TRBD2 may be the D gene (5 bases each). Source material: blood. CDR3 sequence reads: CASSFQGETGELFF. In DNA form, the CDR3 reads TGTGCCAGCAGTTTCCAAGGGGAGACCGGGGAGCTGTTTTTT.